A selection of T cell receptor beta chains follows, all from one sample in a study of PD-L1 blockade in urothelial cancer. Measured with immunoSEQ multiplex PCR; TCRdb has only the in-frame clones, and not every one. The table includes about 30,000 clones, around 86% detected once. The material sequenced was PBMCs, taken around atezolizumab (anti-PD-L1) treatment. The origin of the receptors is a man aged 50 or older with urothelial cancer. CDR3s include the opening cysteine and the closing phenylalanine or tryptophan. The size of a clone is reported for some rows only, either as once, few or many, or as a class for expanded clones.

TRBJ1-1 | few | TRBV7-8 | CASSLRGAAEAFF
TRBJ1-5 | few | TRBV19 | CASRATGPGNQPQHF
TRBJ2-1 | NA | TRBV4-1 | CASSQGRHITGGNEQFF
TRBJ2-3 | NA | TRBV27 | CASSLTDSRTDTQYF
TRBJ2-1 | NA | TRBV5-4 | CASSLYSGGLGEQFF
TRBJ1-5 | NA | TRBV4-1 | CASSQGDRGIQPQHF
TRBJ2-5 | NA | TRBV5-1 | CASSLGTGKETQYF
TRBJ1-5 | NA | TRBV7-8 | CASSFAGASNQPQHF
TRBJ2-7 | NA | TRBV30 | CAWRLAGGPGEQYF
TRBJ2-2 | NA | TRBV2 | CASSGQGSNTGELFF
TRBJ2-3 | NA | TRBV18 | CASSPKRIAGGQADTQYF
TRBJ2-3 | NA | TRBV19 | CASSTWGSGGRGDTQYF
TRBJ1-3 | once | TRBV18 | CASSPQGSSGNTIYF
TRBJ1-4 | NA | TRBV5-1 | CASSEQGVNEKLFF
TRBJ2-7 | NA | TRBV11-2 | CASSFTDRGSYEQYF
TRBJ1-3 | few | TRBV6-5 | CASRTRGLGNTIYF
TRBJ1-1 | NA | TRBV19 | CASTNRQVMNTEAFF
TRBJ2-2 | NA | TRBV10-2 | CASSTITGLAGILTGELFF
TRBJ2-7 | NA | TRBV6-1 | CASRSVSSYEQYF
TRBJ2-5 | NA | TRBV7-2 | CASSPRTGQETQYF
TRBJ1-3 | once | TRBV11-2 | CASSRGEGSSGNTIYF
TRBJ1-1 | few | TRBV28 | CASSKTPGGHEAFF
TRBJ1-2 | NA | TRBV10-3 | CAISEGQNYGYTF
TRBJ2-3 | NA | TRBV6-5 | CASALGEGGGDTQYF
TRBJ1-5 | NA | TRBV6-5 | CASSYSRTDNQPQHF
TRBJ2-1 | NA | TRBV6-4 | CASSDFTSGSDQFF
TRBJ2-1 | NA | TRBV5-1 | CASSLGTGGREEQFF